The 20 T cell receptor beta chains below come from one sample, sequenced in a study of blood T cells in healthy people across ages. Next came a second PCR, run for about 6 to 12 cycles, which used a sample-barcoded 5' primer along with a J-beta primer mix. TCRdb called the 5' RACE reads again in MiXCR, with one record for every CDR3 protein. This sample has 1.5 million to 2 million distinct CDR3 sequences, with about two fifths found just once. Sequences were obtained from blood. These TCRs come from a human donor in good health.

The sample holds a few counts of this clonotype. This chain connects TRBV28 to TRBJ2-1; weak D call: TRBD1 (6 bases). Germline V gene lookup returns CDR1 MDHEN and CDR2 SYDVKM. The CDR3 spans 19 residues. V lost 5 bases and J lost 5, with 28 bases in between. In DNA form, the CDR3 reads TGTGCCAGCAGTCTAAACCCCTTTAATATCCGGGACAATAACAATGAGCAGTTCTTC. This encodes CASSLNPFNIRDNNNEQFF. The full variable domain, in which reference TRBV28 and TRBJ2-1 provide the parts outside the CDR3, is DVKVTQSSRYLVKRTGEKVFLECVQDMDHENMFWYRQDPGLGLRLIYFSYDVKMKEKGDIPEGYSVSREKKERFSLILESASTNQTSMYLCASSLNPFNIRDNNNEQFFGPGTRLTVL.

The chain joins TRBV9 to TRBJ1-2, with 8 bases that match TRBD1. The CDR3 sequence is 16 residues long. V lost 7 bases, J lost 3 bases, and 14 bases stayed unmatched. The germline CDR1 and CDR2 sequences are SGDLS and YYNGEE. CDR3 in DNA: TGTGCCAGCCGGGGGGCAGGGGGCTTTAGAGACTATGGCTACACCTTC. It specifies CASRGAGGFRDYGYTF. Variable domain in full (rest from reference TRBV9 and TRBJ1-2): DSGVTQTPKHLITATGQRVTLRCSPRSGDLSVYWYQQSLDQGLQFLIQYYNGEERAKGNILERFSAQQFPDLHSELNLSSLELGDSALYFCASRGAGGFRDYGYTFGSGTRLTVV.

This chain connects TRBV7-2 to TRBJ2-2; D may match TRBD1 or TRBD2 (5 bases each). CDR1 SGHTA and CDR2 FQGNSA come from the germline V gene. CDR3 size: 14 residues. Trimming removed 7 bases at V and 1 base at J, with 10 bases between. CDR3 sequence reads: CASTRGRNTGELFF. The CDR3 DNA sequence: TGTGCCAGCACGAGGGGACGGAACACCGGGGAGCTGTTTTTT.

The chain has TRBV11-1 and TRBJ2-7; D remains unclear. The DNA end lines up better with TRBJ2-5; the J call may be wrong. This CDR3 has 13 residues. Germline assignment: CDR1 SGHAT and CDR2 FQDESV (reference sequence). CDR3 protein: CASSLAPFGTQYF. In DNA, the CDR3 is TGTGCCAGCAGCTTAGCCCCCTTCGGGACCCAGTACTTC.

The chain uses TRBV18 and TRBJ2-3; D not resolved. The CDR3 contains 16 residues. V shed 1 base and J shed 1 base, with 12 bases lying between them. Germline CDR1 and CDR2: KGHSH and LQKENI. The CDR3 region has the DNA TGTGCCAGCTCACCACGGGGAAACTGGGGCACAGATACGCAGTATTTT. This codes for CASSPRGNWGTDTQYF.

This chain links TRBV24-1 with TRBJ2-1, with 8 nucleotides matching TRBD1. This CDR3 comprises 17 residues. V shed 4 bases, J shed 1 base, and the junction held 8 bases outside the gene matches. Germline V gene sequence: CDR1 KGHDR, CDR2 SFDVKD. CDR3 coding DNA: TGTGCCACCAGTGAAGCACCCGGACAGGGATCCTACAATGAGCAGTTCTTC. It translates to CATSEAPGQGSYNEQFF.

The chain recombines TRBV4-2 with TRBJ2-2; D ambiguous. V dropped 1 base and J dropped 6 bases, with 12 bases sitting between them. CDR1 and CDR2 (germline): LGHNA, YNFKEQ. This CDR3 is 15 amino acids long. The CDR3 nucleotides are TGTGCCAGCAGCCAAGGAGACACAGAGGCCGGGGAGCTGTTTTTT. Its translation is CASSQGDTEAGELFF.

This chain uses TRBV5-1 with TRBJ2-1, with D maybe TRBD2 (5 bases). Germline CDR1 and CDR2: SGHRS and YFSETQ. This CDR3 comprises 15 residues. Trimming cost V 5 bases and J 3 bases, with 15 bases left between them. DNA of the CDR3: TGCGCCAGCAGTCTTTATTCCGGGGACTACAATGAGCAGTTCTTC. This gives the protein CASSLYSGDYNEQFF.

The V and J genes are TRBV4-2 and TRBJ2-5; possible D gene TRBD2, 6 bases. The CDR3 totals 13 residues. Trimming left V 1 base short and J 5 bases short, with 8 bases between. The germline V gene has CDR1 LGHNA and CDR2 YNFKEQ. The CDR3 DNA sequence: TGTGCCAGCAGCCAAGCCGCGGGGGAGACCCAGTACTTC. Translated: CASSQAAGETQYF.

This chain joins TRBV6-2 or TRBV6-3 and TRBJ2-1, with D possibly matching TRBD2 (5 bases). CDR1 and CDR2 (germline): MNHEY, SVGEGT. Trimming pared 5 bases from V and 3 bases from J, leaving 11 bases between. This CDR3 has 14 residues. CDR3 loop: CASSTSGVYNEQFF. CDR3 coding DNA: TGTGCCAGCAGTACGTCCGGGGTCTACAATGAGCAGTTCTTC.

Only a few counts were recorded for this clonotype. The V and J genes are TRBV20-1 and TRBJ2-3; the D call may be TRBD1 or TRBD2 (5 bases each). Germline V gives CDR1 DFQATT, CDR2 SNEGSKA (reference sequence). CDR3 length: 15 amino acids. The ends were cut back, 0 bases at V and 2 bases at J, with 12 bases in the middle. CDR3 protein: CSARDKWGYTDTQYF. The DNA of the CDR3 is TGCAGTGCTAGAGATAAGTGGGGGTACACAGATACGCAGTATTTT.

This clonotype was seen only a few times. The rearrangement uses TRBV12-3 or TRBV12-4 and TRBJ2-1; TRBD1 matches at 8 bases. V shed 6 bases and J 5 bases; nucleotides not matched to a gene: 9. The CDR3 runs to 15 residues. CDR3 in DNA: TGTGCCAGCAGGCGGACAGGGACCCCCGACAATGAGCAGTTCTTC. This sequence encodes CASRRTGTPDNEQFF.

The chain carries TRBV7-6 and TRBJ1-1; D remains unclear. This CDR3 has 15 residues. The germline V gene encodes CDR1 SGHVS and CDR2 FNYEAQ. V was clipped by 1 base and J by 1 base, with 10 bases between them. The DNA of the CDR3 is TGTGCCAGCAGCTTAGTGGCAGCTTCGAACACTGAAGCTTTCTTT. Protein product: CASSLVAASNTEAFF.

This clonotype turned up a few times. This chain connects TRBV5-1 to TRBJ2-6, with D possibly called TRBD1 or TRBD2 (6 bases each). V lost 4 bases and J lost 0, with 14 bases in between. Per germline, CDR1 SGHRS and CDR2 YFSETQ. CDR3 length equals 17 residues. In DNA, the CDR3 is TGCGCCAGCAGCCCCCCCTCGGGGGCCTCTGGGGCCAACGTCCTGACTTTC. This gives the protein CASSPPSGASGANVLTF.

The CDR3 sequence: CASSHWESGGQEDTQYF. In nucleotides, the CDR3 is TGTGCCAGCAGCCATTGGGAGTCGGGGGGGCAAGAAGATACGCAGTATTTT. The V call is TRBV4-2, the J call TRBJ2-3; TRBD2 aligns across 8 bases. V trimming: 3 bases; J trimming: 5 bases; junction bases outside the gene matches: 13. Looked up from germline, CDR1 is LGHNA and CDR2 is YNFKEQ. This CDR3 spans 17 amino acids.

The genes are TRBV6-5 and TRBJ1-2; D may be TRBD1 (5 bases). V dropped 4 bases and J dropped 2 bases, with 14 bases sitting between them. The germline CDR1 and CDR2 sequences are MNHEY and SVGAGI. This CDR3 contains 15 residues. This CDR3 is CASSSPGTRNYGYTF. CDR3 DNA: TGTGCCAGCAGTTCACCAGGGACTCGGAACTATGGCTACACCTTC.

This clonotype was counted at least ten times. The gene calls are TRBV12-3 or TRBV12-4 and TRBJ2-6; no reliable D call. The CDR3 runs to 16 residues. Trimming shortened V by 3 bases and J by 0 bases, and 9 bases separated the two germline ends. The CDR3 DNA sequence: TGTGCCAGCAGTTTCTCAGGAACCTCTGGGGCCAACGTCCTGACTTTC. Residues: CASSFSGTSGANVLTF.

The rearrangement uses TRBV12-3 or TRBV12-4 and TRBJ1-2; 8 positions agree with TRBD1. V was clipped by 5 bases and J by 4 bases; unmatched bases: 6. The CDR3 length is 14 residues. The CDR3 DNA sequence: TGTGCCAGCAGTGCCAGGGGGCTCAGCTATGGCTACACCTTC. Its protein product is CASSARGLSYGYTF.

The chain carries TRBV7-2 and TRBJ1-2; 7 bases match TRBD1. CDR3 length: 17 residues. The V gene's germline CDR1 is SGHTA and CDR2 FQGNSA. V was clipped by 2 bases and J by 4 bases; unmatched bases: 13. The CDR3 loop reads CASSLSTGSRGSYGYTF. CDR3 bases: TGTGCCAGCAGCTTATCGACAGGGAGTAGGGGTAGCTATGGCTACACCTTC.

This clonotype has a handful of counts. The rearrangement joins TRBV2 to TRBJ2-5; 7 bases align to TRBD1. Germline V CDR1 and CDR2: SNHLY, FYNNEI. V was clipped by 0 bases and J by 2 bases; unmatched bases: 6. CDR3 length: 16 amino acids. The CDR3 DNA reads as TGTGCCAGCAGTGAAGCGCCTGGGACAGAACAAGAGACCCAGTACTTC. This encodes CASSEAPGTEQETQYF.